Here is one T cell receptor beta chain with its context. The antigen it binds to is not known. The record has no base qualities; no much larger clone is one base away. TCR beta CDR3 regions were sequenced from DNA using the immunoSEQ Assay. Regarding the original processing steps: T cell density was computed as TCR beta template counts normalized to usable DNA estimated by amplifying housekeeping genes. Richness was estimated using the preseqR package, with extrapolation to 400,000 templates for PBMC samples and to 120,000 templates for tissue samples. Clonality was taken to be one minus Pielou's evenness. Differential abundance testing on productive amino-acid clonotypes, with a minimum total count of 5 and an alpha of 0.1, was used to identify tissue-enriched TCRs. The Jaccard Index and the Morisita Overlap Index were used to measure repertoire overlap between compartments. GLIPH clustered TCR beta CDR3s with public tetramer-defined viral CDR3s; viral motifs required at least three viral sequences plus V-gene enrichment. Drawn from immuneACCESS, this table holds only the in-frame rearrangements with V and J called that TCRdb kept. Clones are partly lost; checked studies trace under half to an unresolved V gene and leave the rest unexplained. V, J and clone size were drawn from that table, and D and trimming were deduced from the DNA. Across this sample there are tens of thousands of clones, with more than 70% seen only once. The ten largest clonotypes hold around 20% of the sample.

This record belongs to a study of T cells in localized non-small cell lung cancer (dated by TCRdb to 2020 to 2021). The study in broad terms: The study examined T cell repertoires in roughly 240 patients with early-stage NSCLC and compared tumors with uninvolved tumor-adjacent lungs. The cohort comprised roughly 220 treatment-naïve NSCLC patients with resected, localized lung tumors. The mean age of the NSCLC patients was 60 to 85 years, with approximately 130 men and 85 to 110 women. General conclusions and limits of the study: Longer overall survival was associated with higher blood T cell density, whereas shorter survival was associated with higher adjacent-lung clonality. Because of the exploratory design, TCR variables were selected using unadjusted p-values without false-discovery rate correction. A median of around 62 of the top 100 tumor clones turned up in the paired uninvolved adjacent lung, and 28 of those clones also ranked among the top 100 of that same adjacent lung. Uninvolved tumor-adjacent lung showed the highest T cell clonality, higher than tumor, which suggests more focused antigenic responses in the uninvolved tumor-adjacent lung. Because multi-region sequencing of the tumors was not done, intratumor heterogeneity could not be ruled out.

V ends up 5 bases short and J 2 bases short, with an unmatched junction base count of 8. CDR3 length: 16 amino acids, cysteine to phenylalanine. The entry retains the CDR3 DNA only, 48 bases that are in frame from base 1. Via the germline V gene (reference sequence), CDR1 is SGHNT and CDR2 YYREEE. At diagnosis, tumor, uninvolved tumor-adjacent lung and peripheral blood were collected and then preserved as a mix of FFPE and fresh-frozen material. Blood samples were analyzed as peripheral blood mononuclear cells for TCR repertoire profiling. This receptor chain uses TRBV5-4 and TRBJ2-3; TRBD1 matches 10 bases in the middle. The TCR originated in a woman aged 35 to 70 with stage I squamous cell lung carcinoma. The sample in question was peripheral blood, obtained before any cancer treatment. Here is the DNA: TGTGCCAGCAGTCAGGGACAGGGGTTTGACACAGATACGCAGTATTTT. Its translation reads: CASSQGQGFDTDTQYF.